The rows below give T cell receptor beta chains drawn from one sample of a study of regulatory T cells in long-lasting Graves disease. TCRdb re-called the multiplex PCR reads with MiXCR, one entry per CDR3 protein. The sample yields 350,000 to 400,000 distinct CDR3 sequences, around a sixth seen once. The sample here was peripheral blood mononuclear cells (PBMCs), taken at new diagnosis, from a patient treated with antithyroid drugs. These receptors all come from a female donor with Graves disease. The CDR3 runs from the conserved cysteine through the conserved F or W. Each record gives: clone size, D gene, V gene, CDR3 protein. D genes are given only for firm matches. Clone size appears in some rows only: once, few, many, or a class for an expanded clone.

>many|-|TRBV2
CASSVMGVDEKLFF
>many|-|TRBV9
CASSVEARLNTEAFF
>many|-|TRBV28
CASSTPRYLAGRNTGELFF
>-|-|TRBV14
CASSLGQLGNIQYF
>-|TRBD1|TRBV20-1
CSARWTGRGGEAFF
>medium-sized|-|TRBV5-1
CASSLKPDKGQFF
>-|TRBD2|TRBV20-1
CSARDFSGSSGDEQYF
>many|-|TRBV3-1
CASSQGVGFSPLHF
>many|-|TRBV12-3/TRBV12-4
CASRRGGAGLGNTEAFF
>many|-|TRBV27
CASSLSIGTGTYEQYF
>many|-|TRBV14
CASSPTRVFGTEAFF
>many|-|TRBV2
CASRPYGTPLPGGYTF
>many|-|TRBV20-1
CSAFPGSWNTEAFF
>many|TRBD1|TRBV29-1
CSVDSINRGGNYGYTF
>-|-|TRBV3-1
CASSQDKRGPGGAKNIQYF
>-|TRBD2|TRBV20-1
CSARTSRSYEQYF
>once|TRBD2|TRBV20-1
CSAKAGGPQETQYF
>many|-|TRBV11-2
CASRRDSTEAFF
>many|-|TRBV27
CASSSYRQSYEQYF
>many|-|TRBV7-2
CASRLYDSTDTQYF
>once|TRBD1|TRBV10-3
CAISLQGREQFF
>-|-|TRBV7-9
CASSPSSASYNEQFF
>many|TRBD2|TRBV28
CASSLTGLAGEGEQFF
>many|-|TRBV7-2
CASSFYGRESEQYF
>many|-|TRBV2
CASSAQGNSGANVLTF
>few|TRBD1|TRBV19
CASSGDRGYLGNTEAFF
>many|TRBD1|TRBV7-9
CASSSSGTGGIREKLFF
>-|-|TRBV7-9
CARESESTGELFF
>-|-|TRBV7-2
CASSLHMRTSRNTIYF
>-|-|TRBV9
CASSVDQYYEQYF
>many|TRBD1|TRBV24-1
CATSDAGTGSHEQYF
>many|-|TRBV28
CASNPLRTLTYEQYF
>once|-|TRBV27
CASSPQGQPNTEAFF